One sample yielded the 3 T cell receptor beta chains listed below, sequenced in a study of blood T cell repertoires in COVID-19. Only in-frame clones appear in the TCRdb table, and some are missing; sequencing was by immunoSEQ multiplex PCR. This table has about 180,000 clones, over 70% appearing once. Sequenced input: PBMCs or T cells enriched from blood (not recorded which). These receptor sequences come from a middle-aged woman with acute COVID-19.

The chain links TRBV19 to TRBJ2-1, with 7 bases lining up with TRBD2. CDR1 LNHDA and CDR2 SQIVND come from the germline V gene (reference sequence). This CDR3 contains 15 residues. Losses at the gene ends were 6 bases for V and 5 bases for J; bases not matched to a gene: 10. The CDR3 nucleotides are TGTGCCAGTAGCATAAGCGGGATGTCTAACAATGAGCAGTTCTTC. Its translation: CASSISGMSNNEQFF.

The chain recombines TRBV11-3 with TRBJ2-2; the D gene is possibly TRBD1 (7 bases). Germline CDR1 is SGHNT and CDR2 is YENEEA. The CDR3 is 16 amino acids. V was pared by 5 bases and J by 4 bases, with 17 bases between. The DNA of the CDR3 is TGTGCCAGCAGCCGATCGACAGGGAGGAGCACCGGGGAGCTGTTTTTT. Its translation is CASSRSTGRSTGELFF.

The V and J genes are TRBV23-1 and TRBJ1-2; 8 nucleotides align to TRBD1. TRBV23-1 is filed as an ORF, its function uncertain. This CDR3 is built from 15 residues. The trim removed 3 bases at V and 6 bases at J, leaving 9 bases unmatched. This CDR3 is CASSHSWTGINGYTF. As DNA, the CDR3 is TGCGCCAGCAGTCATTCTTGGACAGGGATAAATGGCTACACCTTC.